The text below deals with one T cell receptor beta chain. V gave up 3 bases and J gave up 3 bases, with 9 bases separating them. The CDR3 contains 13 residues. Germline CDR1 and CDR2: SGHAT and FQNNGV. Sequencing was performed with immunoSEQ multiplex PCR; in TCRdb, only in-frame clones are kept and a portion is missing. The sample has some 95,000 clones; under 80% are singletons. This sample is drawn from a study of shared clonotypes between healthy human individuals. The TCR was taken from a man aged 25 to 45 in good health. Sequencing used memory CD8+ T cells sorted from blood. The subset: CD45RO+ cells pooled with CCR7-negative TemRA cells. The chain links TRBV11-2 to TRBJ2-7; a weak D match, TRBD2 (6 bases). CDR3 amino acids: CASSLAGNYEQYF. The CDR3 DNA sequence: TGTGCCAGCAGCTTGGCGGGGAACTACGAGCAGTACTTC. Variable domain in full (rest from reference TRBV11-2 and TRBJ2-7): EAGVAQSPRYKIIEKRQSVAFWCNPISGHATLYWYQQILGQGPKLLIQFQNNGVVDDSQLPKDRFSAERLKGVDSTLKIQPAKLEDSAVYLCASSLAGNYEQYFGPGTRLTVT.